One and the same sample provided the 3 T cell receptor beta chains below, sequenced in a study of blood T cell repertoires in COVID-19. Sequencing was performed with immunoSEQ multiplex PCR; in TCRdb, only in-frame clones are kept and a portion is missing. Altogether some 200,000 clones are present, just under 85% being singletons, with the ten largest covering approximately 6.9%. The specimen sequenced was peripheral blood. Source of these receptors: a human donor with acute or convalescent COVID-19. The donor label of this sample is uncertain.

The rearrangement uses TRBV19 and TRBJ1-2; 8 bases are shared with TRBD1. CDR1 is LNHDA and CDR2 is SQIVND in the germline V gene (reference sequence). V dropped 5 bases and J dropped 4; count of bases not matched to a gene: 9. The CDR3 is 15 amino acids. The CDR3 DNA sequence: TGTGCCAGTAGTGCCCCGCAGGGGGCGGCCTATGGCTACACCTTC. Translation: CASSAPQGAAYGYTF. Full variable domain (remainder filled in from reference TRBV19 and TRBJ1-2): DGGITQSPKYLFRKEGQNVTLSCEQNLNHDAMYWYRQDPGQGLRLIYYSQIVNDFQKGDIAEGYSVSREKKESFPLTVTSAQKNPTAFYLCASSAPQGAAYGYTFGSGTRLTVV.

The chain has TRBV15 and TRBJ1-3, with 8 bases matching TRBD1. Germline-derived CDR1 and CDR2 are LNHNV and YYDKDF (reference sequence). The ends lost 3 bases at V and 3 bases at J; junction bases unmatched: 16. The CDR3 consists of 19 residues. The CDR3 coding sequence is TGTGCCACCAGCAGGGATACGGGACAGGCCTTAATGAGTGGAAACACCATATATTTT. It specifies CATSRDTGQALMSGNTIYF.

This clone has just a few counts. V usage is TRBV11-2 and J usage is TRBJ1-6; the match to TRBD1 covers 8 bases. The CDR3 has 14 residues. Looked up from germline, CDR1 is SGHAT and CDR2 is FQNNGV. Trimming at V came to 5 bases and at J to 10 bases, leaving 7 bases not matched to a gene. The CDR3 DNA reads as TGTGCCAGCAGCGGAACAGGGGGACTCTCACCCCTCCACTTT. As protein: CASSGTGGLSPLHF. Looking up the rest from reference TRBV11-2 and TRBJ1-6 gives the full variable domain: EAGVAQSPRYKIIEKRQSVAFWCNPISGHATLYWYQQILGQGPKLLIQFQNNGVVDDSQLPKDRFSAERLKGVDSTLKIQPAKLEDSAVYLCASSGTGGLSPLHFGNGTRLTVT.